The present T cell receptor beta chain was sequenced within a study of blood T cell repertoires in COVID-19. Background on the study: Acute and convalescent COVID-19 samples came from the United States, Italy and Spain. From T cells, B-cell-depleted T cells, or PBMCs came the material, which was cDNA or gDNA.

Authors' methods: Scientists estimated how many nucleated cells there were by amplifying reference gene primers. Data came from immunoSEQ multiplex PCR; TCRdb stores just in-frame clones and leaves some out. Clone size and the V and J calls come from that table; the DNA yielded D and trimming. The repertoire holds approximately 110,000 clones, with about 86% as singletons. Germline loops: CDR1 MDHEN, CDR2 SYDVKM. The CDR3 sequence is 15 residues long. V lost 3 bases and J lost 5; bases outside the gene matches: 7. The specimen sequenced was peripheral blood. The rearrangement links TRBV28 to TRBJ2-1; 7 bases fit TRBD2. This sequence was found in a woman in her forties or fifties with active or convalescent COVID-19. The CDR3 coding sequence is TGTGCCAGCAGTTTTGGCGGGAGAGGCCACAATGAGCAGTTCTTC. Residues: CASSFGGRGHNEQFF.